This T cell receptor (beta chain) was obtained from a study of T cell responses to AZD1222 COVID-19 vaccine. Broader study findings: Baseline testing showed seropositivity in only a handful of AZD1222 recipients. Unmutated variant regions are reportedly the target of nearly half of TCRs that are spike-specific.

The assay was immunoSEQ multiplex PCR, and TCRdb's table has in-frame clones only and misses some. This table has 54,000 or so clones, around 90% appearing once. The CDR3 covers 15 residues. The germline V gene has CDR1 LNHDA and CDR2 SQIVND (reference sequence). The V end was cut by 4 bases, the J end by 1 base, with 11 bases between. Details on this clone: The antigen is unknown.

The V call is TRBV19, the J call TRBJ1-5, with D perhaps matching TRBD1 (6 bases). Sample: peripheral blood, taken on day 0 of AZD1222 vaccination. The receptor's source is an adult in good health. The CDR3 is CASSRTTGSNQPQHF. The CDR3 DNA is TGTGCCAGTAGTAGGACCACAGGGAGCAATCAGCCCCAGCATTTT.